These T cell receptor beta chains were read from a single sample in a study of cytomegalovirus exposure and HLA in healthy donors. Libraries were prepared by immunoSEQ multiplex PCR; TCRdb keeps only in-frame clonotypes and omits some of them. The sample shows 120,000 to 150,000 clones, 78% of them seen only once. Sequenced sample: PBMCs. The receptors were sampled from a male donor in good health and CMV-seronegative. The CDR3 runs from the conserved cysteine through the conserved F or W. D genes are given only for firm matches. The size field is filled for only some rows; it gives once, few, many or a size class.

clone size,V gene,J gene,D gene,CDR3 protein,CDR3 DNA
-,TRBV11-3,TRBJ2-1,TRBD2,CASSLPTNPSGEYNEQFF,TGTGCCAGCAGCTTACCTACGAACCCTAGCGGGGAGTACAATGAGCAGTTCTTC
-,TRBV13,TRBJ2-7,-,CASRSGRESFCEQYF,TGTGCCAGCAGGTCGGGGCGGGAATCTTTCTGCGAGCAGTACTTC
once,TRBV7-9,TRBJ1-1,-,CASSLGFPEVHTEAFF,TGTGCCAGCAGCTTAGGATTCCCGGAGGTTCACACTGAAGCTTTCTTT
-,TRBV11-3,TRBJ1-1,-,CASSLQGLGAFF,TGTGCCAGCAGCTTACAAGGACTCGGAGCTTTCTTT
-,TRBV6-5,TRBJ1-1,TRBD1,CASSQRTGVNAEAFF,TGTGCCAGCAGTCAACGGACAGGGGTAAACGCTGAAGCTTTCTTT
-,TRBV5-1,TRBJ2-4,TRBD2,CASSLALAGGLSDIQYF,TGCGCCAGCAGCTTGGCCCTAGCGGGGGGGCTTTCAGACATTCAGTACTTC
-,TRBV18,TRBJ1-2,-,CASSPRGEGVGYTF,TGTGCCAGCTCACCACGGGGGGAAGGGGTCGGCTACACCTTC
-,TRBV5-1,TRBJ2-2,-,CASSLDRVAGELFF,TGCGCCAGCAGCTTGGACAGGGTCGCCGGGGAGCTGTTTTTT
-,TRBV6-1,TRBJ2-5,TRBD2,CASSTQGLAGETQYF,TGTGCCAGCAGCACCCAGGGACTAGCGGGAGAGACCCAGTACTTC
-,TRBV14,TRBJ2-7,TRBD1,CASSQDDAGGGYEQYF,TGTGCCAGCAGCCAAGATGATGCAGGGGGCGGGTACGAGCAGTACTTC
-,TRBV18,TRBJ2-5,-,CASSPRANVQETQYF,TGTGCCAGCTCACCACGGGCGAACGTCCAAGAGACCCAGTACTTC
-,TRBV6-5,TRBJ1-5,TRBD1,CASKDRGDQPQHF,TGTGCCAGCAAGGACAGGGGAGACCAGCCCCAGCATTTT
-,TRBV16,TRBJ2-4,-,CASSQPGTVKNIQYF,TGTGCCAGCAGCCAACCCGGGACTGTCAAAAACATTCAGTACTTC
few,TRBV2,TRBJ2-2,-,CASTLSRDGELFF,TGTGCCAGCACTCTTAGTCGGGACGGGGAGCTGTTTTTT
-,TRBV5-5,TRBJ2-5,-,CASSLSGDYMGTQYF,TGTGCCAGCAGCTTGAGCGGTGACTACATGGGGACCCAGTACTTC
-,TRBV5-1,TRBJ2-5,TRBD1,CASSSRTGGRAQYF,TGCGCCAGCAGCTCTAGGACAGGGGGACGGGCCCAGTACTTC
once,TRBV11-3,TRBJ2-5,TRBD2,CASSSRTSGGPGTQYF,TGTGCCAGCAGCTCCAGGACTAGCGGGGGGCCAGGGACCCAGTACTTC
-,TRBV6-1,TRBJ2-7,-,CASSDTTAYEQYF,TGTGCCAGCAGTGACACGACAGCTTACGAGCAGTACTTC
-,TRBV7-9,TRBJ2-7,-,CSSSLGTYEQYF,TGTTCCAGCAGCTTAGGTACCTACGAGCAGTACTTC
-,TRBV7-9,TRBJ2-7,-,CASSLSGPQSYEQYF,TGTGCCAGCAGCTTATCGGGTCCCCAGAGCTACGAGCAGTACTTC
-,TRBV6-6,TRBJ1-2,TRBD1,CASRAEWTGGFGYTF,TGTGCCAGCAGAGCGGAGTGGACAGGGGGCTTTGGCTACACCTTC
-,TRBV29-1,TRBJ2-7,-,CSVESSGLDYEQYF,TGCAGCGTTGAATCGTCAGGCTTGGACTACGAGCAGTACTTC
-,TRBV25-1,TRBJ2-2,-,CASSAILGNTGELFF,TGTGCCAGCAGCGCGATCCTAGGTAACACCGGGGAGCTGTTTTTT
-,TRBV30,TRBJ1-5,-,CAWDTGKSGNQPQHF,TGTGCCTGGGACACAGGGAAAAGCGGCAATCAGCCCCAGCATTTT
-,TRBV5-5,TRBJ1-1,TRBD1,CASSLVGRGPTEAFF,TGTGCCAGCAGCTTGGTGGGCAGGGGGCCCACTGAAGCTTTCTTT
once,TRBV6-1,TRBJ1-2,-,CASSVVGARGSNYGYTF,TGTGCCAGCAGTGTCGTAGGGGCGCGGGGTTCTAACTATGGCTACACCTTC
-,TRBV19,TRBJ1-6,-,CATKNRETYNSPLHF,TGTGCCACCAAAAACAGGGAAACCTATAATTCACCCCTCCACTTT
-,TRBV6-6,TRBJ2-1,-,CASSYPGGQGNEQFF,TGTGCCAGCAGTTACCCGGGGGGCCAGGGAAATGAGCAGTTCTTC
-,TRBV5-6,TRBJ2-1,TRBD2,CASSFRDYNKQFF,TGTGCCAGCAGCTTCCGGGACTATAATAAGCAGTTCTTC